A single sample is the source of the 13 T cell receptor delta chains below, sequenced in a study of gamma-delta chains in newborns, infants, children. TCRdb re-called the reads via CATT. The sample includes several thousand delta-chain clones, approximately 4.3% of them seen just once. The source material was blood. The receptors derive from a child who was a newborn, infant or young child, either healthy, febrile or measles-vaccinated (not recorded which).

This clone was recorded a few times. This likely reflects a read error, since a far larger clone is one base away. The same CDR3 can be traced to other DNA sequences in this sample. This chain connects TRDV2 to TRDJ1, with 9 nucleotides matching TRDD3. The germline V gene encodes CDR1 GEAIGNYY and CDR2 EKD. The CDR3 sequence is 17 residues long. The CDR3 DNA reads TGTGCCTGTGACCCCGTACTGGGGATACGGGACACCGATAAACTTATCTTT. Protein: CACDPVLGIRDTDKLIF.

In its sample, this clone was seen a few times. V usage is TRDV1 and J usage is TRDJ1; TRDD3 aligns across 11 bases. CDR3 size: 23 residues. Trimming at V came to 3 bases and at J to 1 base, leaving 25 bases not matched to a gene. Per the germline V gene, CDR1 is TSWWSYY and CDR2 is QGS. The CDR3 coding sequence is TGTGCTCTTGGGGAGCGCCACCTCCGACTACTGGGGGATATGACGGCCGTCACCGATAAACTCATCTTT. Amino acid sequence: CALGERHLRLLGDMTAVTDKLIF.

This clone was seen a few times. The rearrangement links TRDV2 to TRDJ1; the match to TRDD3 covers 7 bases. After removal of 2 bases from V and 1 base from J, the junction contained 3 bases not matched to a gene. The CDR3 sequence is 14 residues long. Looked up from germline, CDR1 is GEAIGNYY and CDR2 is EKD. CDR3 amino acids: CACDRLGTTDKLIF. Here the CDR3 DNA reads TGTGCCTGTGACAGACTGGGGACCACCGATAAACTCATCTTT.

For this clone: Just one base apart from a much larger clone, this may be a read error. Other DNA sequences in the sample encode the same CDR3. This chain joins TRDV2 and TRDJ1, with 10 bases fitting TRDD3. The CDR3 covers 18 residues. CDR1 and CDR2 (germline): GEAIGNYY, EKD. CDR3 DNA sequence: TGTGCCTGTGACACCCTTGTTTTGGGGGATACCCTTACCGATAAACTTATCTTT. Protein sequence: CACDTLVLGDTLTDKLIF.

By share, this clone counts as medium-sized. Other DNA sequences in this specimen translate into the identical CDR3. This chain links TRDV2 with TRDJ3, with 8 bases matching TRDD3. V trimming: 1 base; J trimming: 0 bases; junction bases outside the gene matches: 10. There are 20 residues in the CDR3. Germline CDR1 GEAIGNYY, CDR2 EKD. The CDR3 is CACDTAWGMESSWDTRQMFF. CDR3 in DNA: TGTGCCTGTGACACAGCTTGGGGGATGGAGAGCTCCTGGGACACCCGACAGATGTTTTTC.

This clone is categorized as large. Other DNA variants within this sample encode the same CDR3. The chain has TRDV2 and TRDJ1, with 12 bases fitting TRDD3. V trimming: 2 bases; J trimming: 0 bases; junction bases outside the gene matches: 9. Germline V CDR1 and CDR2: GEAIGNYY, EKD. CDR3 size: 18 residues. The CDR3 DNA reads as TGTGCCTGTGACATTCTGGGGGATACGCAAAGGGACACCGATAAACTCATCTTT. This translates into CACDILGDTQRDTDKLIF.

Only a few counts were recorded for this clone. The V and J genes are TRDV1 and TRDJ1, with TRDD3 identical over 11 bases. CDR1 and CDR2 from the germline V gene are TSWWSYY and QGS. The ends lost 2 bases at V and 0 bases at J; junction bases unmatched: 11. CDR3 size: 19 residues. The CDR3 DNA reads as TGTGCTCTTGGGGAAGGCACCCACTGGGGGATATCGTACACCGATAAACTCATCTTT. Translated, it gives CALGEGTHWGISYTDKLIF.

The V gene is TRDV2, the J gene TRDJ3, with 7 bases identical to TRDD3. Germline V lookup: CDR1 GEAIGNYY, CDR2 EKD. The CDR3 is made up of 18 amino acids. V lost 1 base, J lost 0 bases, and 5 bases stayed unmatched. CDR3 bases: TGTGCCTGTGACACTGGGGGACCGCACTCCTGGGACACCCGACAGATGTTTTTC. Protein product: CACDTGGPHSWDTRQMFF.

The chain recombines TRDV2 with TRDJ1; possible D gene TRDD3, 6 bases. The CDR3 is 19 amino acids. Looked up from germline, CDR1 is GEAIGNYY and CDR2 is EKD. Deletions cut 0 bases from V and 0 bases from J, with 22 bases between. CDR3 loop: CACDTVGGETPPYTDKLIF. CDR3 in DNA: TGTGCCTGTGACACCGTCGGGGGGGAAACCCCACCGTACACCGATAAACTCATCTTT.

The V call is TRDV1, the J call TRDJ1; maybe TRDD3 (5 bases). This CDR3 is 16 amino acids long. Germline CDR1 TSWWSYY, CDR2 QGS. Trimming removed 3 bases from V and 1 base from J, with 15 bases in between. CDR3 nucleotide sequence: TGTGCTCTTGGGGACAAGGACGGGATTCTCACCGATAAACTCATCTTT. Protein: CALGDKDGILTDKLIF.

This clone has only a few counts. With a much larger clone just one base away, this may be a read error. The chain joins TRDV2 to TRDJ1, with 10 positions matching TRDD3. Germline CDR1 is GEAIGNYY and CDR2 is EKD. The CDR3 length is 19 residues. The DNA of the CDR3 is TGTGCCTGTGACTCCGTTCCCCAAGTGGGGGATACTGGGACCGATGAACTCATCTTT. Its protein is CACDSVPQVGDTGTDELIF.

This clone was found a few times. The sample holds other DNA sequences that translate to the same CDR3. This chain joins TRDV1 and TRDJ1; no clear D gene. Germline values: CDR1 TSWWSYY, CDR2 QGS. The CDR3 is 21 amino acids. Trimming removed 3 bases at V and 1 base at J, with 30 bases between. CDR3 nucleotide sequence: TGTGCTCTTGGGGACGAAACCAACAATACTACGTTTGCTGGTGGCACCGATAAACTCATCTTT. This translates into CALGDETNNTTFAGGTDKLIF.

There are a few counts of this clone. One base separates it from a far larger clone, so it is likely a read error. V is TRDV2 and J is TRDJ1, with D tentatively TRDD3 (6 bases). The V gene lost 0 bases and the J gene lost 4 bases, with 26 bases spanning the gap. CDR1 GEAIGNYY and CDR2 EKD come from the germline V gene. This CDR3 has 19 residues. The CDR3 reads CACDTVAPLWDKSNDKLIF. Here the CDR3 DNA reads TGTGCCTGTGACACCGTGGCCCCACTGTGGGATAAGTCAAACGATAAACTCATCTTT.